This TCR beta chain was captured in a study of blood T cell repertoires in COVID-19 (dated by TCRdb to the early 2020s). With respect to the entire study: Collaborator samples came from the United States, Italy and Spain and covered acute and convalescent phases of COVID-19. The prospective study material was composed of cDNA or gDNA derived from T cells, B-cell-depleted T cells, or PBMCs. Sample metadata almost always included a de-identified subject ID, COVID-19 status, age in years and sex. Samples were obtained from the ongoing ImmuneRACE study (first 160 participants) and from 1,254 subjects provided by 6 global collaborators. Where available, HLA class I and class II types were taken from metadata supplied by the sample provider and were not determined by assay-based typing. The dataset comprised deeply sampled blood TCRbeta repertoires from subjects exposed to, actively infected with, or recovered from COVID-19. A freely available public database, intended as a resource for researchers studying the immune response to SARS-CoV-2, is where the repertoires were released. What the work shows at the level of the full study, not this receptor alone: Clinical and demographic metadata were provided uncurated, with the amount varying by source and participant.

Another Seattle source contributed samples from volunteer blood donors who had recovered from COVID-19. Whole blood was collected in K2EDTA tubes by collaborating institutions according to the institutions' own protocols. For TCRbeta analysis, collaborators shipped samples in one of three forms: frozen whole blood, isolated PBMCs, or DNA extracted from either of those sample types. The immunoSEQ Assay, a bias-controlled multiplex PCR, was used to amplify TCRbeta CDR3 regions from genomic DNA. As for how the authors treated the data: Nucleated cell counts per sample were estimated from amplification of reference gene primers within the assay. To quantify the absolute abundance of each unique TCRbeta CDR3 rearrangement, sequence reads were collapsed and filtered. For each sample, productive Simpson clonality was calculated as the square root of Simpson's diversity index across productive rearrangements. This immuneACCESS table, as held by TCRdb, lists in-frame sequences with V and J called but not all clones. Of the missing ones, under half trace to an unresolved V gene in checked studies; the others have no known cause. V, J and clone size are taken as reported in that table, and D and trimming were inferred from the DNA itself. The sample table records about 130,000 clones; approximately 86% of these occur just once. The ten largest clones capture around 19% of the sample.

In the case of this clone: Its recognized antigen is unknown. Base qualities are not provided; no much larger clone lies one nucleotide away.

CDR1 and CDR2 are read off the germline V gene (reference sequence) as SEHNR and FQNEAQ. Including cysteine and phenylalanine, the CDR3 has 15 amino acids. Only CDR3 DNA remains: 45 bases, in frame from the first base. V sheds 0 bases and J sheds 6 bases, leaving 15 bases between their ends. The sequence was collected from a woman aged 45-65 years who had recovered from COVID-19. Sequenced sample: peripheral blood. The rearrangement joined TRBV7-9 to TRBJ2-7; the D region possibly corresponds to TRBD1 (5 bases align). The CDR3 amino acid sequence is: CASSLAWTPPGEQYF. The nucleotide sequence is given as TGTGCCAGCAGCTTAGCGTGGACACCGCCTGGCGAGCAGTACTTC.